These T cell receptor beta chains were read from a single sample in a study of blood T cell repertoires in COVID-19. Sequencing used immunoSEQ multiplex PCR; TCRdb keeps in-frame clones, though not all of them. The sample includes some 350,000 clones, roughly 90% of them seen just once. The sample taken for sequencing was PBMCs or T cells enriched from blood (not recorded which). The receptor set was obtained from a woman aged 25 to 45 who had recovered from COVID-19. CDR3s include the opening cysteine and the closing phenylalanine or tryptophan. The D gene is left open where the match is weak. Clone size is stated in some rows and not others, as once, few, many or a class when expanded.

J | size | V | D | CDR3 | DNA
TRBJ2-1 | NA | TRBV10-1 | TRBD1 | CASSGTLPGQGAYNEQFF | TGCGCCAGCAGTGGGACTTTACCGGGACAGGGAGCCTACAATGAGCAGTTCTTC
TRBJ2-3 | NA | TRBV9 | NA | CASSFGGGAGTDTQYF | TGTGCCAGCAGCTTCGGAGGGGGGGCCGGCACAGATACGCAGTATTTT
TRBJ1-2 | NA | TRBV10-3 | TRBD1 | CAISDGQGAGYGYTF | TGTGCCATCAGTGACGGACAGGGGGCAGGGTATGGCTACACCTTC
TRBJ2-1 | NA | TRBV10-3 | NA | CAISESGGIYNEQFF | TGTGCCATCAGTGAGTCAGGCGGGATATACAATGAGCAGTTCTTC
TRBJ1-1 | NA | TRBV11-2 | NA | CASSRGTEAFF | TGTGCCAGCAGCCGGGGAACTGAAGCTTTCTTT
TRBJ2-3 | NA | TRBV15 | NA | CATSRDRLGVDTQYF | TGTGCCACCAGCAGAGACAGGCTTGGTGTTGATACGCAGTATTTT
TRBJ2-3 | NA | TRBV28 | NA | CASHRGGSGDTQYF | TGTGCCAGCCATAGGGGGGGGAGTGGAGATACGCAGTATTTT
TRBJ1-1 | NA | TRBV3-1/TRBV3-2 | NA | CASSLTALNTEAFF | TGTGCCAGCAGCCTGACAGCGCTTAACACTGAAGCTTTCTTT
TRBJ1-6 | once | TRBV12-3/TRBV12-4 | NA | CASRPRINSPLHF | TGTGCCAGCAGGCCGAGAATTAATTCACCCCTCCACTTT
TRBJ1-1 | NA | TRBV18 | NA | CASSTGENTEAFF | TGTGCCAGCTCCACCGGAGAGAACACTGAAGCTTTCTTT
TRBJ1-1 | NA | TRBV28 | TRBD1 | CASYLGQGSSEAFF | TGTGCCAGCTACCTAGGACAGGGAAGTTCTGAAGCTTTCTTT
TRBJ2-5 | NA | TRBV11-3 | TRBD1 | CASSPGQGVAETQYF | TGTGCCAGCAGCCCGGGACAGGGGGTCGCGGAGACCCAGTACTTC
TRBJ2-7 | NA | TRBV7-6 | TRBD2 | CASSLAGPSGIYEQYF | TGTGCCAGCAGCTTGGCGGGGCCTAGCGGGATCTACGAGCAGTACTTC
TRBJ2-1 | NA | TRBV4-1 | TRBD2 | CASSQDPGLGYNEQFF | TGCGCCAGCAGCCAAGATCCGGGACTAGGCTACAATGAGCAGTTCTTC
TRBJ1-2 | NA | TRBV6-5 | NA | CASSLGLFYGYTF | TGTGCCAGCAGTTTGGGACTGTTCTATGGCTACACCTTC
TRBJ1-4 | NA | TRBV7-8 | TRBD1 | CASSLVPSGQGFEKLFF | TGTGCCAGCAGCTTAGTTCCTTCGGGACAGGGCTTCGAAAAACTGTTTTTT
TRBJ1-3 | few | TRBV30 | NA | CAWTVTFSGNTIYF | TGTGCCTGGACAGTAACCTTCTCTGGAAACACCATATATTTT